The text below deals with one TCR beta chain. This sample was included in a study of blood T cell repertoires in COVID-19. The wider study: The United States, Italy and Spain supplied acute and convalescent COVID-19 samples. Nucleic acid was either cDNA or gDNA, and it came from T cells, B-cell-depleted T cells, or PBMCs.

Each participant's cohort was designated according to participant-reported clinical history. Donors of Cohort 3 who recovered were those that had two negative PCRs, clearance, or symptom resolution. Assay used: immunoSEQ multiplex PCR; TCRdb lists only in-frame clones, some missing. The data hold 150,000 to 180,000 clones, with under 90% observed a single time. The germline gives CDR1 LNHDA, CDR2 SQIVND (reference sequence). The CDR3 is made up of 18 amino acids. V was shortened by 10 bases and J by 1 base, with 27 bases between the two germline ends. The chain recombines TRBV19 with TRBJ2-3; no clear D. Sequencing used PBMCs or T cells enriched from blood (not recorded which). The sequence was obtained from a man between 50 and 59 years old who had recovered from COVID-19. The CDR3 protein is CATLGFPPPRGRTDTQYF. The CDR3 nucleotides read TGTGCCACCTTAGGTTTCCCCCCGCCCCGCGGTCGCACAGATACGCAGTATTTT.